The present T cell receptor (beta chain) was sequenced within a study of T cells in Graves' hyperthyroidism and ophthalmopathy. From RNA transcripts, TCR beta CDR3 regions were amplified. With the HTBI primer set, the TCR CDR3 went through a first round of RT-PCR. From the multiplex PCR reads, TCRdb called clonotypes with MiXCR, one entry per CDR3 protein. The sample contains approximately 560,000 distinct CDR3 sequences, 15% to 19% of which appear only once. The germline V and J ends were trimmed by 6 bases and 6 bases, with 20 bases remaining between them. CDR3 size: 15 residues. The study defined stable Graves' hyperthyroidism as no ophthalmopathy progression within 18 months. Each diagnosis was grounded in clinical symptoms, serum thyroxine and TRAb, thyroid ultrasound, and orbital computed tomography. The PBMCs were taken from over 9.5 ml of fresh peripheral blood. This clonotype was observed at least ten times.

This sequence joins TRBV12-3 or TRBV12-4 and TRBJ1-2; D is possibly TRBD1 (6 bases). The source material was blood. This sequence was found in a woman younger than 45 with Graves' hyperthyroidism. The CDR3 protein is CASRHGQLQRDGYTF. The CDR3 nucleotides read TGTGCCAGCAGACACGGACAGTTGCAAAGGGATGGCTACACCTTC.